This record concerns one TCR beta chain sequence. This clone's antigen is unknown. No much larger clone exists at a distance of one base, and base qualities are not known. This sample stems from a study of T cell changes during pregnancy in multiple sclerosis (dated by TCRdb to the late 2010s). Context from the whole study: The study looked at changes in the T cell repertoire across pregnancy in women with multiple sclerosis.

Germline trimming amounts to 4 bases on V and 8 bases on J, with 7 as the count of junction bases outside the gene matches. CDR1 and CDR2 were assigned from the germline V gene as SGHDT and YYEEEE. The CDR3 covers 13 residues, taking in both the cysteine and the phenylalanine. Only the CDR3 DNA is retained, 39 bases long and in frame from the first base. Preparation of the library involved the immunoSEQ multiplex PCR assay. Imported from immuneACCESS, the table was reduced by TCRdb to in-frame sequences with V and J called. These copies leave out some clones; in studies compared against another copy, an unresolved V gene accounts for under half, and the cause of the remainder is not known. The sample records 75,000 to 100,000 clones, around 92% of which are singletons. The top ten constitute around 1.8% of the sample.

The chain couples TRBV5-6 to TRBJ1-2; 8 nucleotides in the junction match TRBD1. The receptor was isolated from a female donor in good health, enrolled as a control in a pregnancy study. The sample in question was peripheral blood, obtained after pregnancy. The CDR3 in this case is CASSPTGGQGYTF. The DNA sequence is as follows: TGTGCCAGCAGCCCCACAGGGGGTCAGGGCTACACCTTC. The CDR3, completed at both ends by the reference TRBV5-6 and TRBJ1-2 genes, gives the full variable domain DAGVTQSPTHLIKTRGQQVTLRCSPKSGHDTVSWYQQALGQGPQFIFQYYEEEERQRGNFPDRFSGHQFPNYSSELNVNALLLGDSALYLCASSPTGGQGYTFGSGTRLTVV.